Below are 22 T cell receptor beta chains sequenced from a single sample in a study of T-cell memory formation after mild COVID-19. TCRdb reprocessed the 5' RACE reads with MiXCR, giving one entry per CDR3 protein. The data contain under 300,000 distinct CDR3 sequences, 8% to 9% of them seen just once; the ten biggest clones take up roughly 23%. Sample: PBMCs or a T cell subset sorted from them (not recorded which). The receptors were sampled from a man between 18 and 29 years old who had mild COVID-19 (a few samples of this study predate the infection). Cell type and time point are not known.

This clonotype was seen a handful of times. The gene calls are TRBV7-9 and TRBJ2-3; TRBD2 is a possible D gene (6 bases). Looked up from germline, CDR1 is SEHNR and CDR2 is FQNEAQ (reference sequence). The CDR3 is 15 amino acids. V was pared by 1 base and J by 4 bases, with 12 bases between. In nucleotides, the CDR3 is TGTGCCAGCAGCTTAGGGTTGGGGGACTCAGATACGCAGTATTTT. Translation: CASSLGLGDSDTQYF. The variable domain in full, with the rest retrieved from reference TRBV7-9 and TRBJ2-3, is DTGVSQNPRHKITKRGQNVTFRCDPISEHNRLYWYRQTLGQGPEFLTYFQNEAQLEKSRLLSDRFSAERPKGSFSTLEIQRTEQGDSAMYLCASSLGLGDSDTQYFGPGTRLTVL.

This chain uses TRBV12-3 or TRBV12-4 with TRBJ2-7; D ambiguous. Deletions cut 5 bases from V and 5 bases from J, with 10 bases between. This CDR3 region has 12 residues. The CDR3 here is CASSSTRDEQYF. CDR3 DNA sequence: TGTGCCAGCAGTAGCACAAGGGACGAGCAGTACTTC.

This clonotype occurred a few times. The CDR3 reads CASSLPENYGYTF. In DNA form, the CDR3 reads TGTGCCAGCAGTTTACCAGAGAACTATGGCTACACCTTC. The chain joins TRBV12-3 or TRBV12-4 to TRBJ1-2; D call uncertain. The CDR3 totals 13 residues. Trimming pared 2 bases from V and 2 bases from J, leaving 6 bases between.

At least ten counts were recorded for this clonotype. The chain joins TRBV7-3 to TRBJ1-2, with a tentative D call TRBD1 (6 bases). V shed 5 bases and J shed 7 bases, with 11 bases lying between them. Germline lookup yields CDR1 SGHTA and CDR2 FQGTGA. This CDR3 is 12 amino acids long. The CDR3 protein is CASSEGGSGYTF. The CDR3 DNA reads TGTGCCAGCAGCGAGGGGGGGAGTGGCTACACCTTC.

This clonotype was detected only a few times. The chain recombines TRBV5-6 with TRBJ1-5; unclear D gene. With 0 bases removed from V and 4 bases from J, the gap between germline ends came to 14 bases. CDR1 and CDR2 (germline): SGHDT, YYEEEE. The CDR3 spans 16 residues. The CDR3: CASSLGPRPTNQPQHF. CDR3 nucleotide sequence: TGTGCCAGCAGCTTGGGACCCAGGCCGACTAATCAGCCCCAGCATTTT.

V gene TRBV24-1 combines with J gene TRBJ2-7; the D is unclear. Germline V CDR1 and CDR2: KGHDR, SFDVKD. The CDR3 runs to 15 residues. V dropped 0 bases and J dropped 1 base, with 9 bases sitting between them. Here the CDR3 reads CATSDLHGESYEQYV. In DNA, the CDR3 is TGTGCCACCAGTGATTTGCATGGGGAATCCTACGAGCAGTACGTC.

The J gene is TRBJ2-1, the V gene TRBV7-7; 14 bases are a match to TRBD2. V trimming: 4 bases; J trimming: 8 bases; junction bases outside the gene matches: 7. The germline CDR1 and CDR2 sequences are SSHAT and FNYEAQ (reference sequence). The CDR3 is made up of 16 amino acids. The CDR3 DNA is TGTGCCAGCAGCTCGGGACTAGCGGGGGTCAACGATGAGCAGTTCTTC. Translating it yields CASSSGLAGVNDEQFF.

This clonotype showed up just a few times. The chain uses TRBV29-1 and TRBJ2-3; 9 bases align to TRBD1. CDR3 length equals 13 residues. J gave up 10 bases and V 2 bases, and 7 bases lay outside the gene matches. The germline V gene has CDR1 SQVTM and CDR2 ANQGSEA. In DNA, the CDR3 is TGCAGCGTTGAACTAGGACAGGGGACAGCGCAGTATTTT. Protein: CSVELGQGTAQYF.

The gene calls are TRBV20-1 and TRBJ2-3, with TRBD2 matching over 8 bases. This CDR3 spans 14 amino acids. Losses at the gene ends were 6 bases for V and 5 bases for J; bases not matched to a gene: 10. CDR1 is DFQATT, CDR2 SNEGSKA, per germline (reference sequence). CDR3 sequence reads: CSAFLAGSGDTQYF. The CDR3 DNA reads TGCAGTGCCTTCTTAGCGGGGAGTGGAGATACGCAGTATTTT.

This clonotype appeared many times. The CDR3 region is CASSVTGRLTGELFF. Written as DNA, the CDR3 is TGTGCCAGCAGCGTGACAGGGAGGCTCACCGGGGAGCTGTTTTTT. The rearrangement uses TRBV7-2 and TRBJ2-2; possibly TRBD1 for D (7 bases). This CDR3 region has 15 residues. Germline lookup yields CDR1 SGHTA and CDR2 FQGNSA. Trimming took off 5 bases at V and 4 bases at J, with 14 bases between the two ends.

The chain employs TRBV20-1 and TRBJ2-7; 9 bases agree with TRBD1. The J segment lost 7 bases and the V segment lost 5 bases, leaving 27 bases of the junction unmatched. Germline CDR1 and CDR2: DFQATT and SNEGSKA (reference sequence). This CDR3 is built from 19 residues. CDR3 coding DNA: TGCAGTGCTGCCGGGACAGGGATATCGAGGTACAGGGATATCGGGGAGCAGTACTTC. Protein product: CSAAGTGISRYRDIGEQYF.

This clonotype occurred a few times. The V call is TRBV3-1, the J call TRBJ2-5; D possibly uses TRBD1 or TRBD2 (5 bases each). This CDR3 is 13 amino acids long. Trimming took 6 bases from V and 5 from J, leaving 13 bases between them. CDR1 and CDR2 (germline): LGHDT, YNNKEL (reference sequence). CDR3 sequence (DNA): TGTGCCAGCAGTCTCCGGGACGCGGAGACCCAGTACTTC. The encoded protein is CASSLRDAETQYF.

The rearrangement links TRBV11-2 to TRBJ2-1, with D hard to call. This CDR3 has 13 residues. The germline V gene encodes CDR1 SGHAT and CDR2 FQNNGV. Between the trimmed V and J ends, which lost 0 bases and 10 bases, there was a span of 10 bases. CDR3 bases: TGTGCCAGCAGCTTAGATCCGGGTTACGAGCAGTTCTTC. Translated, it gives CASSLDPGYEQFF.

This clonotype was seen many times. The rearrangement joins TRBV7-2 to TRBJ2-3, with TRBD2 identical over 16 bases. The ends lost 9 bases at V and 2 bases at J; junction bases unmatched: 17. The CDR3 is made up of 20 amino acids. Per the germline V gene, CDR1 is SGHTA and CDR2 is FQGNSA. CDR3 sequence reads: CASSRGLGTSGGAVTDTQYF. The CDR3 DNA is TGTGCCAGTTCCCGGGGGCTAGGGACTAGCGGGGGGGCTGTCACAGATACGCAGTATTTT.

A remark on this clonotype: Sequence at one end of the junction differs from germline and may be a read error. The chain combines TRBV7-3 with TRBJ1-6; D is undetermined. CDR3 length: 13 residues. The germline CDR1 and CDR2 sequences are SGHTA and FQGTGA. The CDR3 bases are TGTGCCAGCAGCCAAGTAAAAAATTCACCCATCCACTTT. This codes for CASSQVKNSPIHF.

Only a few counts were recorded for this clonotype. The chain joins TRBV7-6 to TRBJ1-6; D is uncertain. Germline CDR1 reads SGHVS; CDR2 reads FNYEAQ. Deletions cut 1 base from V and 2 bases from J, with 24 bases between. The CDR3 has 21 residues. CDR3: CASSLESGESGGFTYNSPLHF. In DNA form, the CDR3 reads TGTGCCAGCAGCTTAGAGTCAGGCGAGTCTGGTGGGTTCACCTATAATTCACCCCTCCACTTT.

This clonotype has only a few counts. The genes are TRBV20-1 and TRBJ1-1, with D possibly matching TRBD1 (5 bases). The germline V and J ends were trimmed by 2 bases and 0 bases, with 10 bases remaining between them. The germline gives CDR1 DFQATT, CDR2 SNEGSKA (reference sequence). The CDR3 sequence is 14 residues long. CDR3 nucleotides: TGCAGTGCTAGACCGACAGTTATGAACACTGAAGCTTTCTTT. This translates into CSARPTVMNTEAFF.

This clonotype has only a few counts. This chain links TRBV4-3 with TRBJ2-2; TRBD2 aligns across 7 bases. V shed 0 bases, J shed 1 base, and the junction held 8 bases outside the gene matches. This CDR3 region has 18 residues. Germline loops: CDR1 LGHNA, CDR2 YSLEER. CDR3 DNA: TGCGCCAGCAGCCAAGAGTCGGCTAGCGGCTTGAACACCGGGGAGCTGTTTTTT. Its translation is CASSQESASGLNTGELFF.

This clonotype was counted only a few times. V and J are TRBV3-1 and TRBJ2-1; possibly TRBD1 for D (6 bases). The CDR3 is 14 residues long. The V and J ends lost 1 base and 10 bases respectively, with 14 bases between them. Germline loops: CDR1 LGHDT, CDR2 YNNKEL (reference sequence). Written as DNA, the CDR3 is TGTGCCAGCAGCCAAGGAAACAGGGTTATCGAGCAGTTCTTC. The encoded protein is CASSQGNRVIEQFF.

This clonotype turned up a few times. The CDR3 DNA is TGTGCCAGCAGCGGACCTGCAACTAATGAAAAACTGTTTTTT. Translated, it gives CASSGPATNEKLFF. V gene TRBV7-9 combines with J gene TRBJ1-4; D gene ambiguous. The germline V gene encodes CDR1 SEHNR and CDR2 FQNEAQ (reference sequence). This CDR3 is built from 14 residues. Trimming pared 5 bases from V and 0 bases from J, leaving 7 bases between. Supplemented by reference TRBV7-9 and TRBJ1-4, the full variable domain reads DTGVSQNPRHKITKRGQNVTFRCDPISEHNRLYWYRQTLGQGPEFLTYFQNEAQLEKSRLLSDRFSAERPKGSFSTLEIQRTEQGDSAMYLCASSGPATNEKLFFGSGTQLSVL.

The chain employs TRBV5-1 and TRBJ2-3; weak D call: TRBD1 (7 bases). The CDR3 is 16 amino acids. V shed 2 bases and J shed 0 bases, with 13 bases lying between them. Germline assignment: CDR1 SGHRS and CDR2 YFSETQ. CDR3 DNA sequence: TGCGCCAGCAGCTTCTCGACAGGGACTAGCACAGATACGCAGTATTTT. Translating it yields CASSFSTGTSTDTQYF.

The sample holds a few counts of this clonotype. This sequence joins TRBV27 and TRBJ2-3, with TRBD2 as a possible D gene (5 bases). The CDR3 totals 16 residues. CDR1 and CDR2 from the germline V gene are MNHEY and SMNVEV (reference sequence). Trimming took 5 bases from V and 0 from J, leaving 15 bases between them. Here the CDR3 reads CASSPRPGVSTDTQYF. The CDR3 nucleotides are TGTGCCAGCAGTCCGAGACCCGGGGTTAGCACAGATACGCAGTATTTT.